The present T cell receptor (beta chain) was sequenced within a study of CD8+CD57+ T cells in acquired aplastic anemia. Across the whole study: Sorted CD4+ and CD8+ cell DNA averaged around 3 ug. Healthy donors had, on average, around 9.9 million reads for their CD4+ cells.

Study-wide results and caveats: Significant differences in CD8+ Simpson's diversity were not observed between patients and controls. Approximately 27 CD8+ CDR3 sequences occurred in both the patients and the controls.

The germline V gene encodes CDR1 SGHNT and CDR2 YYREEE (reference sequence). Losses at the gene ends were 5 bases for V and 4 bases for J; bases not matched to a gene: 13. This CDR3 is built from 16 residues. About this clonotype itself: The antigen is not known.

For CDR3 and TCR beta VDJ profiling, genomic DNA was the template used. TCRdb independently ran MiXCR on the reads; one entry per CDR3 protein. The sample contains about 64,000 distinct CDR3 sequences, roughly 54% of which appear only once. The chain has TRBV5-4 and TRBJ1-2; 8 bases match TRBD1. The sequenced sample consisted of sorted CD4+, CD8+, or CD8+CD57+ T cells (not recorded which) from PBMCs. The source of this sequence is a human donor in good health, serving as a control. CDR3 in amino acids: CASSEVRGTGGYGYTF. The CDR3 region has the DNA TGTGCCAGCAGTGAAGTTCGTGGTACAGGGGGCTATGGCTACACCTTC. The full variable domain, in which reference TRBV5-4 and TRBJ1-2 provide the parts outside the CDR3, is ETGVTQSPTHLIKTRGQQVTLRCSSQSGHNTVSWYQQALGQGPQFIFQYYREEENGRGNFPPRFSGLQFPNYSSELNVNALELDDSALYLCASSEVRGTGGYGYTFGSGTRLTVV.